The 23 T cell receptor beta chains below all came from one sample that was sequenced in a study of type 1 regulatory T cells. Via MiXCR, TCRdb re-called the reads, giving one row per CDR3 protein. The sample contains tens of thousands of distinct CDR3 sequences, approximately 60% of which appear only once. These receptors' targets are unknown. Sequenced input: cultured non-Tr1 T cells, either the whole culture or a sorted T cell fraction (not recorded which). Receptors originate from a human donor in good health.

The chain uses TRBV20-1 and TRBJ1-3; D may be TRBD1 (6 bases). V lost 3 bases and J lost 1, with 16 bases in between. The germline CDR1 and CDR2 sequences are DFQATT and SNEGSKA (reference sequence). This CDR3 has 16 amino acids. CDR3 nucleotide sequence: TGCAGTGCTAGGTTGTCGGACAGCGGTTCTGGAAACACCATATATTTT. It specifies CSARLSDSGSGNTIYF.

This clonotype is termed medium-sized. The V call is TRBV5-1, the J call TRBJ2-1; TRBD1 is a possible D gene (5 bases). Germline V gene sequence: CDR1 SGHRS, CDR2 YFSETQ. CDR3 length: 12 residues. Trimming left V 1 base short and J 7 bases short, with 6 bases between. The CDR3 DNA follows: TGCGCCAGCAGCTTGAACAGGAATGAGCAGTTCTTC. This sequence encodes CASSLNRNEQFF.

The J gene is TRBJ2-3, the V gene TRBV7-3, with 7 nucleotides matching TRBD1. CDR1 is SGHTA and CDR2 is FQGTGA in the germline V gene. Trimming cost V 5 bases and J 3 bases; bases outside gene matches: 14. CDR3 length: 17 amino acids. CDR3: CASSPTGKDGGTDTQYF. The CDR3 coding sequence is TGTGCCAGCAGCCCGACAGGGAAAGATGGCGGGACAGATACGCAGTATTTT.

This clonotype was counted only a few times. This rearrangement joins TRBV19 to TRBJ2-7, with 9 nucleotides matching TRBD2. The CDR3 loop spans 15 amino acids. Germline values: CDR1 LNHDA, CDR2 SQIVND (reference sequence). J gave up 3 bases and V 4 bases, and 7 bases lay outside the gene matches. The CDR3 bases are TGTGCCAGTAGTAGTAGCGGGAGTATTATCTACGAGCAGTACTTC. Encoded protein: CASSSSGSIIYEQYF.

This clonotype appeared a single time. The chain links TRBV12-3 or TRBV12-4 to TRBJ2-2; the match to TRBD1 covers 7 bases. The trim removed 6 bases at V and 3 bases at J, leaving 7 bases unmatched. CDR3 length: 15 residues. CDR3 nucleotide sequence: TGTGCCAGCAGACGCCGGGACAGTTACACCGGGGAGCTGTTTTTT. The encoded protein is CASRRRDSYTGELFF.

The V and J genes are TRBV4-1 and TRBJ2-7, with D possibly TRBD1 on 6 matching bases. CDR3 length: 14 amino acids. CDR1 is MGHRA, CDR2 YSYEKL, per germline. Trimming left V 1 base short and J 5 bases short, with 12 bases between. For the CDR3, the DNA is TGCGCCAGCAGCCAAGCTAACAGGGACCACGAGCAGTACTTC. Translation gives CASSQANRDHEQYF.

The genes are TRBV9 and TRBJ2-1; possibly TRBD2 for D (6 bases). Trimming cost V 0 bases and J 4 bases, with 14 bases left between them. Looked up from germline, CDR1 is SGDLS and CDR2 is YYNGEE. The CDR3 extends over 16 amino acids. The CDR3 DNA sequence: TGTGCCAGCAGCGTAGATGCGACTAGGGGTTACAATGAGCAGTTCTTC. Its translation is CASSVDATRGYNEQFF.

This chain connects TRBV6-1 to TRBJ2-3, with 12 bases aligning to TRBD2. The germline CDR1 and CDR2 sequences are MNHNS and SASEGT. Trimming cost V 8 bases and J 2 bases; bases outside gene matches: 5. The CDR3 loop spans 15 amino acids. The CDR3 spells CASGGLAGYTDTQYF. As DNA, the CDR3 is TGTGCCAGCGGAGGACTAGCGGGGTACACAGATACGCAGTATTTT.

This clonotype was counted only a few times. This chain links TRBV7-9 with TRBJ1-1; weak D call: TRBD1 (5 bases). The germline CDR1 and CDR2 sequences are SEHNR and FQNEAQ (reference sequence). The CDR3 contains 12 residues. Trimming left V 4 bases short and J 7 bases short, with 10 bases between. CDR3 loop: CASSSRANEAFF. DNA of the CDR3: TGTGCCAGCAGCTCCAGGGCGAATGAAGCTTTCTTT.

This clonotype appeared a few times. The V call is TRBV11-2, the J call TRBJ2-1, with a tentative D call TRBD1 (6 bases). Per germline, CDR1 SGHAT and CDR2 FQNNGV. Trimming removed 1 base from V and 4 bases from J, with 14 bases in between. There are 16 residues in the CDR3. The chain's CDR3 is CASSLVPGELYNEQFF. DNA for the CDR3: TGTGCCAGCAGCTTAGTGCCAGGGGAACTGTACAATGAGCAGTTCTTC.

The gene calls are TRBV5-1 and TRBJ2-7; unclear D gene. The germline V gene encodes CDR1 SGHRS and CDR2 YFSETQ. The V and J ends lost 1 base and 5 bases respectively, with 13 bases between them. The CDR3 is 14 amino acids. CDR3 region: CASSLSSPVDEQYF. Here the CDR3 DNA reads TGCGCCAGCAGCTTGAGTTCCCCGGTTGACGAGCAGTACTTC.

The sample holds a few counts of this clonotype. V gene TRBV20-1 combines with J gene TRBJ1-6; no definite D call. The CDR3 is 15 residues long. Between the trimmed V and J ends, which lost 5 bases and 0 bases, there was a span of 11 bases. The germline CDR1 and CDR2 sequences are DFQATT and SNEGSKA (reference sequence). CDR3 region: CSAVPPISYNSPLHF. CDR3 nucleotides: TGCAGTGCTGTTCCTCCCATCTCCTATAATTCACCCCTCCACTTT.

The chain combines TRBV5-5 with TRBJ2-1, with D uncertain. The CDR3 has 13 residues. With 0 bases removed from V and 4 bases from J, the gap between germline ends came to 5 bases. CDR1 SGHKS and CDR2 YYEKEE come from the germline V gene (reference sequence). CDR3 loop: CASSLDPYNEQFF. DNA of the CDR3: TGTGCCAGCAGCTTGGATCCGTACAATGAGCAGTTCTTC.

The gene calls are TRBV11-1 and TRBJ2-1; tentative D call: TRBD1 (5 bases). The V gene lost 5 bases and the J gene lost 7 bases, with 9 bases spanning the gap. This CDR3 contains 12 residues. Germline V gene sequence: CDR1 SGHAT, CDR2 FQDESV (reference sequence). For the CDR3, the DNA is TGTGCCAGCAGCCTCGACAGAAATGAGCAGTTCTTC. It codes for CASSLDRNEQFF.

The chain joins TRBV5-6 to TRBJ2-1; D ambiguous. The CDR3 loop spans 13 amino acids. Trimming pared 2 bases from V and 7 bases from J, leaving 10 bases between. CDR1 is SGHDT and CDR2 is YYEEEE in the germline V gene. The CDR3 loop reads CASSFASRNEQFF. CDR3 coding DNA: TGTGCCAGCAGCTTCGCTTCGCGTAATGAGCAGTTCTTC.

This clonotype has just a few counts. This chain's CDR3 is CASSQDKGGIRDEQFF. The CDR3 region has the DNA TGTGCCAGCAGCCAAGATAAAGGGGGCATAAGGGATGAGCAGTTCTTC. V gene TRBV4-2 combines with J gene TRBJ2-1; 7 bases line up with TRBD1. The V gene end was trimmed by 0 bases and the J gene end by 8 bases; junction bases not matched to a gene: 10. The germline CDR1 and CDR2 sequences are LGHNA and YNFKEQ. The CDR3 runs to 16 residues.

The chain joins TRBV20-1 to TRBJ2-5, with 9 bases matching TRBD2. Trimming took 1 base from V and 6 from J; bases not matched to a gene: 12. The CDR3 totals 16 residues. From germline, CDR1 is DFQATT and CDR2 SNEGSKA (reference sequence). The CDR3: CSARGLGTSLVQTQYF. CDR3 nucleotides: TGCAGTGCTAGAGGGCTAGGGACTAGCTTAGTCCAGACCCAGTACTTC.

The chain joins TRBV7-9 to TRBJ2-3; 11 bases align to TRBD2. Looked up from germline, CDR1 is SEHNR and CDR2 is FQNEAQ (reference sequence). The CDR3 has 16 residues. V dropped 5 bases and J dropped 3; count of bases not matched to a gene: 7. The CDR3 DNA sequence: TGTGCCAGCAGCCGGGGTGGGACTAGCGGAACAGATACGCAGTATTTT. Translated, it gives CASSRGGTSGTDTQYF.

In this sample, this clonotype turned up a few times. The chain uses TRBV20-1 and TRBJ2-3, with 7 bases lining up with TRBD1. This CDR3 comprises 14 residues. J lost 2 bases, V lost 5 bases, and 7 bases had no gene match. Germline V gene sequence: CDR1 DFQATT, CDR2 SNEGSKA (reference sequence). CDR3: CSAGTAPFTDTQYF. CDR3 nucleotide sequence: TGCAGTGCTGGGACAGCCCCTTTCACAGATACGCAGTATTTT.

The count of this clonotype is one. Here the CDR3 DNA reads TGTGCCACCAGTGACGCGGAGCCAGGAGGCTCCTACAATGAGCAGTTCTTC. This codes for CATSDAEPGGSYNEQFF. The rearrangement links TRBV24-1 to TRBJ2-1, with D possibly TRBD2 on 5 matching bases. Trimming removed 4 bases at V and 0 bases at J, with 15 bases between. Germline V gene sequence: CDR1 KGHDR, CDR2 SFDVKD. This CDR3 spans 17 amino acids.

The chain carries TRBV20-1 and TRBJ2-5, with D perhaps matching TRBD2 (6 bases). V was clipped by 3 bases and J by 7 bases, with 18 bases between them. This CDR3 contains 14 residues. The V gene's germline CDR1 is DFQATT and CDR2 SNEGSKA (reference sequence). The CDR3 coding sequence is TGCAGTGCTAGGAACTTCATCCTGGGGGGGACCCAGTACTTC. Its protein is CSARNFILGGTQYF.

The gene calls are TRBV20-1 and TRBJ2-5, with D perhaps given as TRBD1 or TRBD2 (5 bases each). From germline, CDR1 is DFQATT and CDR2 SNEGSKA (reference sequence). This CDR3 has 14 amino acids. V lost 4 bases to trimming and J lost 8 bases, with 20 bases between them. The CDR3 DNA is TGCAGTGCTACATTGGGCCTGGGGGTGGAAACCCAGTACTTC. This translates into CSATLGLGVETQYF.

This rearrangement joins TRBV25-1 to TRBJ2-5; D not certain. Germline V CDR1 and CDR2: MGHDK, SYGVNS. This CDR3 spans 14 amino acids. Between the trimmed V and J ends, which lost 3 bases and 2 bases, there was a span of 10 bases. The CDR3 spells CASSDLTLQETQYF. In DNA, the CDR3 is TGTGCCAGCAGTGACCTTACCCTTCAAGAGACCCAGTACTTC.